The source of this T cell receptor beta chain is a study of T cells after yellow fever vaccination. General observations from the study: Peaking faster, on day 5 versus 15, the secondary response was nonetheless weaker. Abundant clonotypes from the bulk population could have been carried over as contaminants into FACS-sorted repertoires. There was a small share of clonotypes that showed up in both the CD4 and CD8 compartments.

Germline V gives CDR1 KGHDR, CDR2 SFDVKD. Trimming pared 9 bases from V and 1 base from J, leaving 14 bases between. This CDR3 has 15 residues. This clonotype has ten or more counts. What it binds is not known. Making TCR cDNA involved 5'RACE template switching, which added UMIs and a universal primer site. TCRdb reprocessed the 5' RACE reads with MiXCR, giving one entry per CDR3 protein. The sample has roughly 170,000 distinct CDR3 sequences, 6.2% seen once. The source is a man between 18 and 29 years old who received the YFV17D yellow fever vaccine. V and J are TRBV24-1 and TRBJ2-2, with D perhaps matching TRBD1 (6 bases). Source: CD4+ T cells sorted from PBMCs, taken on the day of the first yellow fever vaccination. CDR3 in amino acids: CATRPGHWNTGELFF. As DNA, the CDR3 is TGTGCCACCCGCCCGGGACACTGGAACACCGGGGAGCTGTTTTTT.